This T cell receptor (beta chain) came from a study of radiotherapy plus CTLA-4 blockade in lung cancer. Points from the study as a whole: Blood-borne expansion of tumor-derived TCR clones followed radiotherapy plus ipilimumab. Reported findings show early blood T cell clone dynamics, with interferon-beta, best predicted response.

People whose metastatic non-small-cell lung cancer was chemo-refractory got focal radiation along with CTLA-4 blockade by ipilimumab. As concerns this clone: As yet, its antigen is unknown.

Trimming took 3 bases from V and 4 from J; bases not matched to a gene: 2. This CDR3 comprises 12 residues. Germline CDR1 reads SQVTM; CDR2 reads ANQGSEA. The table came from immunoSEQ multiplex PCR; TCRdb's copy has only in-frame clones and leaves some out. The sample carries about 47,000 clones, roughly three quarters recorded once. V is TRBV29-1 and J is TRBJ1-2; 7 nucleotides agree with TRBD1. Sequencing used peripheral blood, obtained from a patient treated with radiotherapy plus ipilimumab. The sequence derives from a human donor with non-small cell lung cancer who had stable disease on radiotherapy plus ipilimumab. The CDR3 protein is CSVEGQTYGYTF. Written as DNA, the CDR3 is TGCAGCGTTGAGGGACAGACCTATGGCTACACCTTC.